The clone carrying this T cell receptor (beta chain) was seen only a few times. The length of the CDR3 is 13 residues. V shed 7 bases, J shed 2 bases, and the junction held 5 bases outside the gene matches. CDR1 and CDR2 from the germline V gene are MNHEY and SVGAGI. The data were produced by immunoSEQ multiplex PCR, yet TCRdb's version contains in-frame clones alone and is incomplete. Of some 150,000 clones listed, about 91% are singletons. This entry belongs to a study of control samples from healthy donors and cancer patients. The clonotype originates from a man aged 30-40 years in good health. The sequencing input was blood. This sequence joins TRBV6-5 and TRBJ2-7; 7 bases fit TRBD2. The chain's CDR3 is CASTSSGTYEQYF. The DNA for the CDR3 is TGTGCCAGCACCTCTAGCGGAACCTACGAGCAGTACTTC.